This entry lists 28 T cell receptor beta chains sequenced from one sample in a study of early T cells in non-severe SARS-CoV-2 infection. Using its own MiXCR run on the 5' RACE reads, TCRdb lists one record per CDR3 protein. Here the sample spans 50,000 to 60,000 distinct CDR3 sequences, about 10% being singletons. What was sequenced was whole blood. All receptors derive from an adult who was a healthcare worker with PCR-confirmed SARS-CoV-2 infection or an uninfected control (not recorded which).

The rearrangement links TRBV28 to TRBJ1-1; no clear D gene. CDR1 is MDHEN, CDR2 SYDVKM, per germline. The V and J ends lost 6 bases and 2 bases respectively, with 16 bases between them. This CDR3 comprises 15 residues. DNA for the CDR3: TGTGCCAGCAGATCCACCCGACCCGTAAACACTGAAGCTTTCTTT. It specifies CASRSTRPVNTEAFF.

This clonotype has ten or more counts. The genes are TRBV7-8 and TRBJ2-5, with D maybe TRBD2 (6 bases). Trimming pared 5 bases from V and 5 bases from J, leaving 18 bases between. This CDR3 contains 15 residues. Germline V gene data show CDR1 as SGHVS and CDR2 as FQNEAQ. This CDR3 is CASSAGRAGTETQYF. In nucleotides, the CDR3 is TGTGCCAGCAGCGCTGGACGTGCGGGAACCGAGACCCAGTACTTC.

This clonotype was counted ten times or more. The chain has TRBV10-2 and TRBJ2-4; the match to TRBD1 covers 9 bases. V gave up 7 bases and J gave up 1 base; unmatched junction bases: 5. The CDR3 runs to 15 residues. Germline CDR1 WSHSY, CDR2 SAAADI. CDR3 DNA: TGCGCCAGCAAACAACAGGGGGCCGCCAAAAACATTCAGTACTTC. The encoded protein is CASKQQGAAKNIQYF.

The chain recombines TRBV7-2 with TRBJ2-3; D is undetermined. Looked up from germline, CDR1 is SGHTA and CDR2 is FQGNSA. This CDR3 contains 13 residues. The ends were cut back, 1 base at V and 4 bases at J, with 6 bases in the middle. Here the CDR3 reads CASSLVLADTQYF. CDR3 coding DNA: TGTGCCAGCAGCTTAGTCCTGGCAGATACGCAGTATTTT.

The gene calls are TRBV7-9 and TRBJ2-1, with 7 positions matching TRBD1. Looked up from germline, CDR1 is SEHNR and CDR2 is FQNEAQ (reference sequence). V shed 7 bases and J 5 bases; nucleotides not matched to a gene: 8. The CDR3 extends over 14 amino acids. The CDR3 DNA reads TGTGCCAGCACCCTAGGGGGCAGCAACAATGAGCAGTTCTTC. This gives the protein CASTLGGSNNEQFF. The complete variable domain, with remaining parts taken from reference TRBV7-9 and TRBJ2-1, reads DTGVSQNPRHKITKRGQNVTFRCDPISEHNRLYWYRQTLGQGPEFLTYFQNEAQLEKSRLLSDRFSAERPKGSFSTLEIQRTEQGDSAMYLCASTLGGSNNEQFFGPGTRLTVL.

The chain links TRBV6-1 to TRBJ2-5, with TRBD1 as a possible D gene (5 bases). Trimming removed 4 bases at V and 2 bases at J, with 14 bases between. CDR1 MNHNS and CDR2 SASEGT come from the germline V gene. The CDR3 is 15 residues long. CDR3 sequence: CASSGDHRRQETQYF. CDR3 bases: TGTGCCAGCAGTGGGGATCACAGGAGACAAGAGACCCAGTACTTC.

This CDR3 reads CSVEWQVGNIQYF. In DNA form, the CDR3 reads TGCAGCGTTGAATGGCAGGTCGGAAACATTCAGTACTTC. This chain links TRBV29-1 with TRBJ2-4; D unclear. The CDR3 is 13 amino acids. Germline CDR1 is SQVTM and CDR2 is ANQGSEA. The ends were cut back, 2 bases at V and 6 bases at J, with 11 bases in the middle.

This clonotype was recorded many times. The chain's CDR3 is CASSGRATSTDTQYF. CDR3 sequence (DNA): TGTGCCAGCAGCGGCCGGGCGACTAGCACAGATACGCAGTATTTT. The V and J genes are TRBV11-2 and TRBJ2-3; D gene unclear. Germline values: CDR1 SGHAT, CDR2 FQNNGV. This CDR3 has 15 amino acids. V was trimmed by 5 bases and J by 0 bases, leaving 12 bases between them.

This clonotype was seen a few times. This chain uses TRBV10-1 with TRBJ1-3, with D possibly matching TRBD1 (6 bases). The CDR3 sequence is 15 residues long. V was shortened by 3 bases and J by 0 bases, with 9 bases between the two germline ends. Looked up from germline, CDR1 is WNHNN and CDR2 is SYGVQD (reference sequence). Written as DNA, the CDR3 is TGCGCCAGCAGTGAAAGAGGGGGCTCTGGAAACACCATATATTTT. This encodes CASSERGGSGNTIYF.

The V and J genes are TRBV6-1 and TRBJ2-2; unclear D gene. The length of the CDR3 is 13 residues. Germline CDR1 is MNHNS and CDR2 is SASEGT. V lost 2 bases to trimming and J lost 5 bases, with 6 bases between them. CDR3 coding DNA: TGTGCCAGCAGTGAATGGGTGACCGGGGAGCTGTTTTTT. It yields the protein CASSEWVTGELFF.

This clonotype was seen a handful of times. The CDR3 reads CSVVDRAYGYTF. In DNA, the CDR3 is TGCAGCGTTGTAGACAGGGCCTATGGCTACACCTTC. This chain joins TRBV29-1 and TRBJ1-2, with 7 bases fitting TRBD1. CDR1 and CDR2 from the germline V gene are SQVTM and ANQGSEA. V shed 4 bases and J 4 bases; nucleotides not matched to a gene: 3. The CDR3 contains 12 residues.

This chain joins TRBV2 and TRBJ2-3, with TRBD2 matching over 8 bases. The CDR3 totals 14 residues. V was clipped by 7 bases and J by 5 bases; unmatched bases: 8. The germline gives CDR1 SNHLY, CDR2 FYNNEI. DNA of the CDR3: TGTGCCAGCAATAGCGGGGTTCGGTTAGATACGCAGTATTTT. It translates to CASNSGVRLDTQYF. The complete variable domain, with remaining parts taken from reference TRBV2 and TRBJ2-3, reads EPEVTQTPSHQVTQMGQEVILRCVPISNHLYFYWYRQILGQKVEFLVSFYNNEISEKSEIFDDQFSVERPDGSNFTLKIRSTKLEDSAMYFCASNSGVRLDTQYFGPGTRLTVL.

This clonotype occurred a few times. The chain is built from TRBV6-4 and TRBJ2-3, with a possible D match to TRBD2 (6 bases). CDR1 MRHNA and CDR2 SNTAGT come from the germline V gene. The V gene lost 6 bases and the J gene lost 2 bases, with 12 bases spanning the gap. The CDR3 runs to 14 residues. CDR3 residues: CASSAGLPTDTQYF. CDR3 sequence (DNA): TGTGCCAGCAGCGCGGGACTTCCCACAGATACGCAGTATTTT.

V and J are TRBV9 and TRBJ2-2; D may be TRBD2 (5 bases). Trimming stripped 2 bases from V and 6 bases from J, with 8 bases between. From germline, CDR1 is SGDLS and CDR2 YYNGEE. CDR3 length: 13 amino acids. The CDR3 is CASSVGLSGELFF. CDR3 nucleotide sequence: TGTGCCAGCAGCGTCGGACTCTCCGGGGAGCTGTTTTTT.

In this sample, this clonotype turned up many times. The J gene is TRBJ2-7, the V gene TRBV29-1, with 9 bases identical to TRBD2. Trimming at V came to 3 bases and at J to 4 bases, leaving 10 bases not matched to a gene. Germline V gives CDR1 SQVTM, CDR2 ANQGSEA. There are 15 residues in the CDR3. The CDR3 region has the DNA TGCAGCGTTGAGGGGACTAGCCAAAATGGGTACGAGCAGTACTTC. Protein: CSVEGTSQNGYEQYF.

This chain links TRBV7-9 with TRBJ2-3, with unresolved D. CDR1 is SEHNR and CDR2 is FQNEAQ in the germline V gene (reference sequence). The CDR3 consists of 11 residues. The V end was cut by 4 bases, the J end by 9 bases, with 8 bases between. CDR3 DNA sequence: TGTGCCAGCAGCTCGACTCTCACGCAGTATTTT. Its protein product is CASSSTLTQYF.

This clonotype has a handful of counts. V usage is TRBV11-2 and J usage is TRBJ2-1; D gene ambiguous. Germline V lookup: CDR1 SGHAT, CDR2 FQNNGV. The V end was cut by 2 bases, the J end by 5 bases, with 10 bases between. The CDR3 covers 14 residues. Here the CDR3 reads CASSLLSLHNEQFF. CDR3 nucleotides: TGTGCCAGCAGCTTACTGTCCTTACACAATGAGCAGTTCTTC.

This clonotype was seen at least ten times. The V call is TRBV6-2 or TRBV6-3, the J call TRBJ1-5; a possible D gene is TRBD1 (5 bases). CDR3 length: 13 amino acids. Germline V gene lookup returns CDR1 MNHEY and CDR2 SVGEGT. V lost 5 bases, J lost 7 bases, and 12 bases lay in between. Here the CDR3 DNA reads TGTGCCAGCAGTCCGCCCGGGGGGCAGCCCCAGCATTTT. As protein: CASSPPGGQPQHF.

The chain employs TRBV7-9 and TRBJ2-1; TRBD2 matches 10 bases. With V trimmed by 2 bases and J by 9 bases, 10 bases remained unmatched. The CDR3 sequence is 16 residues long. Germline V lookup: CDR1 SEHNR, CDR2 FQNEAQ (reference sequence). CDR3 nucleotide sequence: TGTGCCAGCAGCTTAAGAGGACTAGCGGCCAGTCCTGAGCAGTTCTTC. Protein sequence: CASSLRGLAASPEQFF.

In its sample, this clonotype was seen many times. The gene calls are TRBV15 and TRBJ1-1; D gene unclear. The CDR3 is 15 amino acids. Germline CDR1 is LNHNV and CDR2 is YYDKDF (reference sequence). Trimming shortened V by 0 bases and J by 1 base, and 9 bases separated the two germline ends. The CDR3 coding sequence is TGTGCCACCAGCAGAGATCTGGGCCCGAACACTGAAGCTTTCTTT. It specifies CATSRDLGPNTEAFF. Supplemented by reference TRBV15 and TRBJ1-1, the full variable domain reads DAMVIQNPRYQVTQFGKPVTLSCSQTLNHNVMYWYQQKSSQAPKLLFHYYDKDFNNEADTPDNFQSRRPNTSFCFLDIRSPGLGDTAMYLCATSRDLGPNTEAFFGQGTRLTVV.

The gene calls are TRBV4-1 and TRBJ2-5; D might be TRBD2 (5 bases). The CDR3 totals 18 residues. From germline, CDR1 is MGHRA and CDR2 YSYEKL. Trimming removed 0 bases at V and 5 bases at J, with 22 bases between. CDR3 protein: CASSQDLFDFRTVETQYF. For the CDR3, the DNA is TGCGCCAGCAGCCAAGATCTTTTTGACTTTAGGACTGTTGAGACCCAGTACTTC.

At least ten counts were recorded for this clonotype. V and J are TRBV5-1 and TRBJ2-2; D uncertain. Trimming removed 1 base from V and 0 bases from J, with 7 bases in between. This CDR3 is 15 amino acids long. CDR1 and CDR2 (germline): SGHRS, YFSETQ. CDR3 region: CASSLPATNTGELFF. For the CDR3, the DNA is TGCGCCAGCAGCTTGCCGGCGACGAACACCGGGGAGCTGTTTTTT.

As concerns this clonotype: A much more abundant neighbour one base away suggests this may be a read error. As the CDR3 is not closed by the conserved phenylalanine or tryptophan, this likely results from a read error. The V call is TRBV7-3, the J call TRBJ2-1; TRBD2 agrees at 12 bases. Per the germline V gene, CDR1 is SGHTA and CDR2 is FQGTGA. The CDR3 spans 15 residues. V shed 4 bases and J 3 bases; nucleotides not matched to a gene: 1. The CDR3 spells CASSSGLAGYNEQFL. The CDR3 nucleotides read TGTGCCAGCAGCTCGGGACTAGCGGGCTACAATGAGCAGTTCCTC.

This clonotype was picked up many times. The chain is built from TRBV18 and TRBJ1-2; the match to TRBD1 covers 7 bases. Germline V gives CDR1 KGHSH, CDR2 LQKENI. The CDR3 is made up of 16 amino acids. With V trimmed by 4 bases and J by 0 bases, 8 bases remained unmatched. CDR3 in DNA: TGTGCCAGCTCACTACGACAGGGTCGGACTAACTATGGCTACACCTTC. It specifies CASSLRQGRTNYGYTF.

This clonotype has at least ten counts. The gene calls are TRBV4-2 and TRBJ1-1, with a weak D call TRBD1 (5 bases). Trimming removed 0 bases from V and 4 bases from J, with 9 bases in between. CDR3 length equals 14 residues. Germline assignment: CDR1 LGHNA and CDR2 YNFKEQ. CDR3 in amino acids: CASSQEFGGTEAFF. CDR3 DNA: TGTGCCAGCAGCCAAGAGTTTGGGGGCACTGAAGCTTTCTTT.

This clonotype was counted between two and nine times. The rearrangement links TRBV4-2 to TRBJ2-2; D possibly corresponds to TRBD2 (5 bases). The V and J ends lost 8 bases and 2 bases respectively, with 12 bases between them. Germline lookup yields CDR1 LGHNA and CDR2 YNFKEQ. The CDR3 sequence is 14 residues long. The chain's CDR3 is CASPGGRNTGELFF. For the CDR3, the DNA is TGTGCCAGCCCCGGTGGGAGAAACACCGGGGAGCTGTTTTTT.

The chain uses TRBV4-1 and TRBJ1-1, with D tentatively TRBD1 (6 bases). Germline values: CDR1 MGHRA, CDR2 YSYEKL. The length of the CDR3 is 13 residues. Deletions cut 0 bases from V and 11 bases from J, with 13 bases between. CDR3 sequence reads: CASSQDPEGGAFF. The CDR3 region has the DNA TGCGCCAGCAGCCAAGACCCGGAGGGGGGGGCTTTCTTT.

V is TRBV5-1 and J is TRBJ2-3, with D perhaps matching TRBD1 or TRBD2 (6 bases each). The germline V and J ends were trimmed by 5 bases and 4 bases, with 14 bases remaining between them. Germline lookup yields CDR1 SGHRS and CDR2 YFSETQ. The CDR3 loop spans 14 amino acids. The DNA of the CDR3 is TGCGCCAGCAGTTCTACAGGGAGGCCAGATACGCAGTATTTT. As protein: CASSSTGRPDTQYF.